These T cell receptor beta chains were read from a single sample in a study of blood T cell repertoires in COVID-19. Generated by immunoSEQ multiplex PCR, the TCRdb table keeps only in-frame clones and is missing some. The repertoire holds some 350,000 clones, around 82% seen once, with about 3% in the top ten. Sequencing was carried out using peripheral blood. The receptors were gathered from a man aged 25 to 40 with active or convalescent COVID-19. The CDR3 runs from the conserved cysteine through the conserved F or W. Each record gives: V gene, clone size, CDR3 protein. Rows may omit the clone size; those that give it use once, few, many or a size class.

>TRBV25-1|NA
CASSPTGVKENYGYTF
>TRBV29-1|NA
CSVSPNEQFF
>TRBV19|NA
CASSPTGTGEYGYTF
>TRBV3-1/TRBV3-2|NA
CASSQWSFGGEKLFF
>TRBV6-5|NA
CASSYGPGQGAFF
>TRBV27|NA
CASSSKTSGTGKKGNQPQHF
>TRBV30|NA
CAWTFVGDYGYTF
>TRBV4-1|NA
CASSRVFGYVTEAFF
>TRBV6-1|NA
CASSPGQGRGDTQYF
>TRBV3-1/TRBV3-2|NA
CASSLRDRENSPLHF
>TRBV19|NA
CASSIISTGDTEAFF
>TRBV6-2/TRBV6-3|few
CASRQGQTYEQYF
>TRBV28|NA
CASSPPGYEQYF
>TRBV6-2/TRBV6-3|NA
CASSYSTITDTQYF
>TRBV5-4|NA
CASSLVKGDNEQFF
>TRBV6-2/TRBV6-3|NA
CASSPGRGADTQYF
>TRBV4-1|NA
CASSPVSGNTIYF
>TRBV5-8|NA
CASSPGTGRWDEQFF
>TRBV20-1|NA
CSATLVDTQYF
>TRBV7-2|once
CASSPPGGEKLFF
>TRBV28|NA
CASSSGRTGELFF
>TRBV6-1|NA
CASSKGQGFVHNSPLHF
>TRBV29-1|NA
CSALRGSGATDTQYF
>TRBV18|NA
CASSPGQGEEQYF
>TRBV5-4|few
CASSPLSGYETQYF
>TRBV27|NA
CASSADRFQPQHF
>TRBV27|NA
CASSPYPGLAEITQYF
>TRBV30|NA
CAGLAGGTDTQYF
>TRBV24-1|once
CATRGQGDTGELFF
>TRBV30|NA
CAWVKGQSRYGYTF
>TRBV5-1|NA
CASSLVVSGTDTQYF
>TRBV11-2|once
CASSLDHSNQPQHF
>TRBV6-1|NA
CASSDGGGIQYF
>TRBV29-1|NA
CSAPGQNTDTQYF
>TRBV19|many
CATAGARNQPQHF
>TRBV18|NA
CASSPPTATNEKLFF
>TRBV5-1|NA
CASSLDIAYEQYF
>TRBV6-2/TRBV6-3|NA
CASSHTGGNTEAFF
>TRBV19|NA
CASSPEGHSYEQYF
>TRBV4-1|NA
CASSPRPENQPQHF
>TRBV7-2|NA
CASRKPGTENYGYTF
>TRBV6-6|NA
CASNDRRAYEQYF
>TRBV4-3|NA
CASSQDLLWPGTYEQYF
>TRBV20-1|NA
CSASDRDRGPVEAFF